The rows below give T cell receptor beta chains drawn from one sample of a study of T cell responses to AZD1222 COVID-19 vaccine. The protocol was immunoSEQ multiplex PCR, while the TCRdb copy is restricted to in-frame clones and leaves out a portion. The repertoire consists of roughly 100,000 clones, with about 90% occurring once and the leading ten covering 20%. The sample consisted of peripheral blood, taken on day 0 of AZD1222 vaccination. These receptor sequences come from an adult in good health. The CDR3 runs from the conserved cysteine through the conserved F or W. The order of the fields is V gene, CDR3 protein.

V gene: TRBV7-3; CDR3 protein: CASSLNGGGASTDTQYF
V gene: TRBV3-1/TRBV3-2; CDR3 protein: CASSPRGTEAFF
V gene: TRBV7-2; CDR3 protein: CASSLDRLAGYEQYF
V gene: TRBV9; CDR3 protein: CASSPRPLTGGVRGYTF
V gene: TRBV7-2; CDR3 protein: CASSPDQAYGYTF
V gene: TRBV10-3; CDR3 protein: CAIRDTLQNTEAFF
V gene: TRBV18; CDR3 protein: CASSLAGGEQFF
V gene: TRBV7-9; CDR3 protein: CASSSGQYSGQPQHF
V gene: TRBV19; CDR3 protein: CASSIPGQGGSYEQYF
V gene: TRBV3-1/TRBV3-2; CDR3 protein: CASSPGPDYQETQYF
V gene: TRBV12-3/TRBV12-4; CDR3 protein: CASTSGPYEQYF
V gene: TRBV19; CDR3 protein: CASSNLLRANYGYTF
V gene: TRBV28; CDR3 protein: CASSSRQGKDDGEKLFF
V gene: TRBV6-5; CDR3 protein: CASSYARTGRETQYF
V gene: TRBV19; CDR3 protein: CASSAIPSGELFF
V gene: TRBV29-1; CDR3 protein: CSVRGGNTEAFF
V gene: TRBV7-2; CDR3 protein: CASSLGTSDKNIQYF
V gene: TRBV6-5; CDR3 protein: CASSSASGNGNTIYF
V gene: TRBV5-1; CDR3 protein: CASSLDRGTNEKLFF
V gene: TRBV6-5; CDR3 protein: CASSYQLRSGYEQYF
V gene: TRBV12-3/TRBV12-4; CDR3 protein: CASSLQVNYGYTF
V gene: TRBV24-1; CDR3 protein: CATSAMRGQETQYF
V gene: TRBV9; CDR3 protein: CASSVGGTGNTIYF
V gene: TRBV12-3/TRBV12-4; CDR3 protein: CASRQLGGEQFF
V gene: TRBV18; CDR3 protein: CASSPPGREVYGYTF
V gene: TRBV6-1; CDR3 protein: CASSEGSGANVLTF
V gene: TRBV5-6; CDR3 protein: CASSLGQGAVQPQHF
V gene: TRBV11-2; CDR3 protein: CASSLDNTEAFF
V gene: TRBV30; CDR3 protein: CAWSVLGLAGGADTQYF
V gene: TRBV24-1; CDR3 protein: CATSDRDSRAGYTF
V gene: TRBV19; CDR3 protein: CASSIDITVTEAFF
V gene: TRBV6-2/TRBV6-3; CDR3 protein: CASSYLADYNYGYTF
V gene: TRBV5-1; CDR3 protein: CASSDTSGASYEQYF
V gene: TRBV7-9; CDR3 protein: CASRSGTDEKLFF
V gene: TRBV27; CDR3 protein: CASSLIDRVNTEAFF
V gene: TRBV7-2; CDR3 protein: CASSGRSYNEKLFF
V gene: TRBV19; CDR3 protein: CASSQDPGRYEQYF
V gene: TRBV7-9; CDR3 protein: CASTLPRGTNNEQFF
V gene: TRBV6-5; CDR3 protein: CASSSGTGLPDTQYF
V gene: TRBV7-2; CDR3 protein: CASSSRDLSTDTQYF
V gene: TRBV7-8; CDR3 protein: CASCLAQVSANSPLHF
V gene: TRBV19; CDR3 protein: CASNDRGNQPQHF
V gene: TRBV27; CDR3 protein: CASSLKLASYMNTEAFF
V gene: TRBV6-2/TRBV6-3; CDR3 protein: CASSPFMGANVLTF
V gene: TRBV18; CDR3 protein: CASSPTGGDTGELFF
V gene: TRBV2; CDR3 protein: CASSEAGLKNQPQHF
V gene: TRBV24-1; CDR3 protein: CATSDFPGQETQYF
V gene: TRBV7-2; CDR3 protein: CASSFRGGDSPLHF
V gene: TRBV3-1/TRBV3-2; CDR3 protein: CASSPTNIDQPQHF
V gene: TRBV7-8; CDR3 protein: CASSLVGRETQYF
V gene: TRBV7-9; CDR3 protein: CASSIWDRGEETQYF
V gene: TRBV7-2; CDR3 protein: CASRRTNQGTYEQYF
V gene: TRBV6-5; CDR3 protein: CASSYGREPTYNEQFF